This T cell receptor (beta chain) is drawn from a study of blood T cell repertoires in COVID-19. As for the study in general: The United States, Italy and Spain were the sources of the acute and convalescent COVID-19 samples. PBMCs, B-cell-depleted T cells, or T cells were the source of the cDNA or gDNA that made up the material.

Clones were sequenced by immunoSEQ multiplex PCR, and TCRdb holds only the in-frame ones, with some missing. This table has fewer than 45,000 clones, roughly 85% appearing once. CDR3 length: 13 residues. The germline gives CDR1 MNHNY, CDR2 SVGAGI (reference sequence). Trimming removed 5 bases from V and 6 bases from J, with 13 bases in between. V is TRBV6-6 and J is TRBJ1-1; tentative D call: TRBD1 (5 bases). The clonotype comes from a human donor in a cohort sampled during active COVID-19. Sequencing was carried out using peripheral blood. The CDR3 DNA reads TGTGCCAGCAGTCTAGACAGCACCGCTGAAGCTTTCTTT. Translation: CASSLDSTAEAFF.